This entry concerns a single TCR beta chain. Its antigen is not known. The sample is drawn from a study of cytomegalovirus exposure and HLA in healthy donors. The CDR3 extends over 16 amino acids. Germline CDR1 reads SGHDT; CDR2 reads YYEEEE. The ends were cut back, 4 bases at V and 9 bases at J, with 23 bases in the middle. It was with 60 Vbeta and 13 Jbeta primers that the PCR ran. The table came from immunoSEQ multiplex PCR; TCRdb's copy has only in-frame clones and leaves some out. Of 150,000 to 180,000 clones in the sample, 80% were seen once. Overall study findings and caveats: Earlier results showed most TCR beta V segments being productive about 87% or about 30% of the time.

Sequenced sample: PBMCs. The origin of this receptor is a young man in good health and CMV-seropositive. The V and J genes are TRBV5-6 and TRBJ2-1; possibly TRBD1 for D (6 bases). The CDR3 here is CASSQYRAHPTGEQFF. DNA for the CDR3: TGTGCCAGCAGCCAATACAGGGCACACCCCACAGGTGAGCAGTTCTTC.